The 29 T cell receptor beta chains below were found in one sample sequenced in a study of CD8 T cells in Susac syndrome (dated by TCRdb to between 2019 and 2020). Library generation was performed with the immunoSEQ multiplex PCR assay. RNA was extracted using the RNeasy kit, and about 0.45 to 1 ug of the RNA was reverse transcribed with random hexamers. TCRdb ran its own pipeline on the public reads, namely fastp trimming at Q25 and MiXCR clone calling, and kept in-frame beta chains. Merged by CDR3 protein, the rows form single entries marked with the most common genes and DNA. The sample table contains tens of thousands of distinct CDR3 sequences; only one count was recorded for around 93% of them. 0.55% to 0.8% of the sample comes from the top ten. Specimen: CD8+ T cells from PBMCs. These TCRs come from a human donor with Susac syndrome.

This clonotype was counted only a few times. V is TRBV7-6 and J is TRBJ2-3, with a weak D call TRBD2 (5 bases). The CDR3 is made up of 15 amino acids. CDR1 and CDR2 (germline): SGHVS, FNYEAQ. V dropped 1 base and J dropped 5 bases, with 13 bases sitting between them. The CDR3 nucleotides are TGTGCCAGCAGCTTAGGCGCGGCAGGAGGAGATACGCAGTATTTT. This encodes CASSLGAAGGDTQYF.

This clonotype was detected only once. The chain combines TRBV28 with TRBJ2-5; D is unclear. The CDR3 consists of 16 residues. Trimming pared 5 bases from V and 5 bases from J, leaving 21 bases between. Germline V gives CDR1 MDHEN, CDR2 SYDVKM. CDR3 nucleotide sequence: TGTGCCAGCAGTCCAGCTCTAACAATCCCCGGGGAGACCCAGTACTTC. Translating gives CASSPALTIPGETQYF.

The chain uses TRBV9 and TRBJ2-3; TRBD2 matches at 8 bases. The germline CDR1 and CDR2 sequences are SGDLS and YYNGEE. V lost 4 bases, J lost 4 bases, and 8 bases stayed unmatched. This CDR3 has 15 residues. The CDR3 sequence is CASSPDGLAADTQYF. The DNA for the CDR3 is TGTGCCAGCAGCCCTGATGGACTAGCCGCAGATACGCAGTATTTT.

This clonotype was recorded only once. This chain links TRBV20-1 with TRBJ1-1; no definite D call. Germline CDR1 is DFQATT and CDR2 is SNEGSKA (reference sequence). This CDR3 is 14 amino acids long. Deletions cut 6 bases from V and 3 bases from J, with 17 bases between. CDR3 DNA: TGCAGTGCGAACGACCCCGGGCCCTACACTGAAGCTTTCTTT. This translates into CSANDPGPYTEAFF.

The chain has TRBV7-8 and TRBJ1-1; 8 nucleotides agree with TRBD1. The length of the CDR3 is 15 residues. Losses at the gene ends were 4 bases for V and 0 bases for J; bases not matched to a gene: 4. In germline, CDR1 is SGHVS, CDR2 FQNEAQ. CDR3 sequence reads: CASSWDRPLNTEAFF. The CDR3 nucleotides are TGTGCCAGCAGCTGGGACAGGCCCCTGAACACTGAAGCTTTCTTT.

CDR3 residues: CASRKDRGETQYF. The CDR3 DNA follows: TGTGCCAGTAGAAAGGACAGGGGGGAGACCCAGTACTTC. The J gene is TRBJ2-5, the V gene TRBV19; 10 positions match TRBD1. J gave up 5 bases and V 6 bases, and 3 bases lay outside the gene matches. Germline CDR1 is LNHDA and CDR2 is SQIVND (reference sequence). The CDR3 has 13 residues. Complete variable domain (other parts from reference TRBV19 and TRBJ2-5): DGGITQSPKYLFRKEGQNVTLSCEQNLNHDAMYWYRQDPGQGLRLIYYSQIVNDFQKGDIAEGYSVSREKKESFPLTVTSAQKNPTAFYLCASRKDRGETQYFGPGTRLLVL.

This chain links TRBV28 with TRBJ1-1, with D possibly TRBD1 on 6 matching bases. From germline, CDR1 is MDHEN and CDR2 SYDVKM. Trimming pared 5 bases from V and 2 bases from J, leaving 15 bases between. The CDR3 length is 15 residues. CDR3 amino acids: CASSPRGGPNTEAFF. In DNA form, the CDR3 reads TGTGCCAGCAGTCCCAGGGGAGGACCCAACACTGAAGCTTTCTTT.

The J gene is TRBJ2-1, the V gene TRBV5-1; D ambiguous. With 3 bases removed from V and 6 bases from J, the gap between germline ends came to 10 bases. The CDR3 spans 13 residues. From germline, CDR1 is SGHRS and CDR2 YFSETQ. The DNA for the CDR3 is TGCGCCAGCAGCTCCTTGCCCTCCAATGAGCAGTTCTTC. Its translation is CASSSLPSNEQFF. Using reference TRBV5-1 and TRBJ2-1 for the parts outside the CDR3, the full variable domain is KAGVTQTPRYLIKTRGQQVTLSCSPISGHRSVSWYQQTPGQGLQFLFEYFSETQRNKGNFPGRFSGRQFSNSRSEMNVSTLELGDSALYLCASSSLPSNEQFFGPGTRLTVL.

V is TRBV1 and J is TRBJ1-5. TRBV1 is a pseudogene segment. The CDR3 is 16 amino acids. In DNA form, the CDR3 reads TGCACCAGCAGCCAAGATCTAAGTGGGATGTGTTATCCCCAGCATTTT. It specifies CTSSQDLSGMCYPQHF.

The chain combines TRBV28 with TRBJ1-5; D not resolved. Deletions cut 5 bases from V and 0 bases from J, with 14 bases between. The CDR3 contains 16 residues. Germline V gene sequence: CDR1 MDHEN, CDR2 SYDVKM. The CDR3 loop is CASSNNILRSNQPQHF. CDR3 in DNA: TGTGCCAGCAGTAACAACATTTTGCGTAGCAATCAGCCCCAGCATTTT.

CDR3 coding DNA: TGTGCCAGCAGAGCCTCTAGCGGGGGTTACACAGATACGCAGTATTTT. It specifies CASRASSGGYTDTQYF. The chain joins TRBV6-1 to TRBJ2-3; the match to TRBD2 covers 10 bases. The CDR3 covers 16 residues. Trimming took 6 bases from V and 2 from J; bases not matched to a gene: 8. The germline CDR1 and CDR2 sequences are MNHNS and SASEGT.

The chain is built from TRBV28 and TRBJ2-5; D is uncertain. This CDR3 region has 11 residues. Trimming cost V 3 bases and J 10 bases, with 9 bases left between them. Germline CDR1 reads MDHEN; CDR2 reads SYDVKM. CDR3 protein: CASSLGNDQYF. The CDR3 DNA follows: TGTGCCAGCAGTTTGGGTAATGACCAGTACTTC.

The CDR3 is CASSYLGNEKLFF. As DNA, the CDR3 is TGTGCCAGCAGTTATCTCGGAAATGAAAAACTGTTTTTT. This chain uses TRBV6-5 with TRBJ1-4; D remains unclear. There are 13 residues in the CDR3. The V end was cut by 3 bases, the J end by 5 bases, with 7 bases between. CDR1 and CDR2 (germline): MNHEY, SVGAGI.

The chain's CDR3 is CSARRRGELNIQYF. The CDR3 nucleotides read TGCAGTGCCCGCCGACGAGGGGAGTTAAACATTCAGTACTTC. The chain recombines TRBV20-1 with TRBJ2-4, with D perhaps assigned TRBD1 or TRBD2 (5 bases each). The CDR3 length is 14 residues. The V gene's germline CDR1 is DFQATT and CDR2 SNEGSKA (reference sequence). V lost 6 bases and J 6 bases, leaving 18 bases between the germline ends.

The rearrangement joins TRBV30 to TRBJ2-7, with 12 bases lining up with TRBD1. The CDR3 contains 16 residues. Germline CDR1 reads GTSNPN; CDR2 reads SVGIG (reference sequence). J gave up 5 bases and V 1 base, and 9 bases lay outside the gene matches. The CDR3 DNA reads TGTGCCTGGAGTGAACCCCGGGACAGGGGGCTCCACGAGCAGTACTTC. Translating it yields CAWSEPRDRGLHEQYF.

The chain combines TRBV27 with TRBJ2-7, with TRBD1 matching over 9 bases. This CDR3 contains 15 residues. V gave up 0 bases and J gave up 3 bases; unmatched junction bases: 3. The germline CDR1 and CDR2 sequences are MNHEY and SMNVEV (reference sequence). The CDR3 coding sequence is TGTGCCAGCAGTTTATCCGGGACAGGGCTCTACGAGCAGTACTTC. Amino acids: CASSLSGTGLYEQYF.

J is TRBJ2-1 and V is TRBV9; the match to TRBD2 covers 8 bases. The CDR3 has 16 residues. The V segment lost 0 bases and the J segment 9 bases; nucleotides outside the gene matches: 11. The germline gives CDR1 SGDLS, CDR2 YYNGEE. DNA for the CDR3: TGTGCCAGCAGCGTAGCGGTCGGGGGGGCACGCGTTGAGCAGTTCTTC. Encoded protein: CASSVAVGGARVEQFF.

V usage is TRBV7-9 and J usage is TRBJ1-1; the match to TRBD1 covers 9 bases. This CDR3 region has 15 residues. The germline V gene encodes CDR1 SEHNR and CDR2 FQNEAQ (reference sequence). The trim removed 5 bases at V and 11 bases at J, leaving 15 bases unmatched. CDR3 in amino acids: CASSHAGTGKGRAFF. Here the CDR3 DNA reads TGTGCCAGCAGCCATGCTGGGACAGGGAAAGGTCGGGCTTTCTTT.

The chain carries TRBV5-6 and TRBJ2-2; 11 bases match TRBD2. Germline V lookup: CDR1 SGHDT, CDR2 YYEEEE. This CDR3 spans 15 amino acids. The V and J ends lost 4 bases and 6 bases, in that order; junction bases with no gene match: 5. The CDR3 DNA sequence: TGTGCCAGCAGCGCCACTAGCGGGGGTCCCGGGGAGCTGTTTTTT. It codes for CASSATSGGPGELFF.

The J gene is TRBJ2-7, the V gene TRBV12-3 or TRBV12-4; 8 nucleotides align to TRBD1. J gave up 2 bases and V 4 bases, and 4 bases lay outside the gene matches. The CDR3 length is 14 residues. This CDR3 is CASSSSTGAYEQYF. The CDR3 DNA sequence: TGTGCCAGCAGTTCCTCGACAGGGGCCTACGAGCAGTACTTC.

This chain uses TRBV24-1 with TRBJ2-1; D might be TRBD1 (6 bases). Germline CDR1 reads KGHDR; CDR2 reads SFDVKD. The V end lost 7 bases, the J end lost 7 bases, and 16 bases lay between the germline ends. This CDR3 region has 14 residues. The CDR3 reads CATSDVGRGNEQFF. The DNA of the CDR3 is TGTGCCACCAGCGATGTCGGAAGGGGGAATGAGCAGTTCTTC.

The chain recombines TRBV11-3 with TRBJ2-7, with 7 bases aligning to TRBD1. CDR1 SGHNT and CDR2 YENEEA come from the germline V gene. The CDR3 spans 12 residues. Germline trimming cut 8 bases from V and 5 bases from J; bases unmatched to any gene: 6. As DNA, the CDR3 is TGTGCCAGCTCCGGGACAGATAACGAGCAGTACTTC. Protein product: CASSGTDNEQYF.

V usage is TRBV19 and J usage is TRBJ2-1; D might be TRBD2 (5 bases). V was shortened by 5 bases and J by 3 bases, with 8 bases between the two germline ends. Germline CDR1 LNHDA, CDR2 SQIVND (reference sequence). The CDR3 totals 13 residues. The CDR3 region has the DNA TGTGCCAGTAGTGTGGGAGTCTACAATGAGCAGTTCTTC. As protein: CASSVGVYNEQFF. Combining the CDR3 with reference TRBV19 and TRBJ2-1 gives the whole variable domain DGGITQSPKYLFRKEGQNVTLSCEQNLNHDAMYWYRQDPGQGLRLIYYSQIVNDFQKGDIAEGYSVSREKKESFPLTVTSAQKNPTAFYLCASSVGVYNEQFFGPGTRLTVL.

The genes are TRBV13 and TRBJ2-7; 11 bases are a match to TRBD2. This CDR3 spans 15 amino acids. The J segment lost 2 bases and the V segment lost 5 bases, leaving 5 bases of the junction unmatched. From germline, CDR1 is PRHDT and CDR2 FYEKMQ (reference sequence). This CDR3 is CASSQSSGGTYEQYF. The CDR3 bases are TGTGCCAGCAGCCAATCTAGCGGGGGGACCTACGAGCAGTACTTC. Looking up the rest from reference TRBV13 and TRBJ2-7 gives the full variable domain: AAGVIQSPRHLIKEKRETATLKCYPIPRHDTVYWYQQGPGQDPQFLISFYEKMQSDKGSIPDRFSAQQFSDYHSELNMSSLELGDSALYFCASSQSSGGTYEQYFGPGTRLTVT.

CDR3 coding DNA: TGTGCCAGCAGTGAATTTCAGGTTGGCTACAATGAGCAGTTCTTC. Translating gives CASSEFQVGYNEQFF. V and J are TRBV2 and TRBJ2-1; no firm D call. The CDR3 contains 15 residues. In germline, CDR1 is SNHLY, CDR2 FYNNEI. V lost 2 bases, J lost 3 bases, and 11 bases lay in between.

The chain carries TRBV6-2 or TRBV6-3 and TRBJ2-7; D unresolved. This CDR3 spans 12 amino acids. Deletions cut 6 bases from V and 6 bases from J, with 12 bases between. Looked up from germline, CDR1 is MNHEY and CDR2 is SVGEGT. The CDR3: CASSQAYLEQYF. CDR3 nucleotides: TGTGCCAGCAGCCAGGCTTACCTCGAGCAGTACTTC.

This chain connects TRBV25-1 to TRBJ2-6; 8 bases map to TRBD1. With 1 base clipped from V and 2 bases from J, the junction kept 4 bases outside the gene matches. In germline, CDR1 is MGHDK, CDR2 SYGVNS. The CDR3 consists of 17 residues. The DNA of the CDR3 is TGTGCCAGCAGTGAATGGTACAGGGGGACTGGGGCCAACGTCCTGACTTTC. Translating gives CASSEWYRGTGANVLTF.

CDR3 DNA: TGTGCCAGCAGCGATGGGACAGGGAATCAGCCCCAGCATTTT. Encoded protein: CASSDGTGNQPQHF. The chain links TRBV7-9 to TRBJ1-5; the match to TRBD1 covers 9 bases. Germline trimming cut 5 bases from V and 4 bases from J; bases unmatched to any gene: 3. CDR1 is SEHNR and CDR2 is FQNEAQ in the germline V gene (reference sequence). The CDR3 consists of 14 residues.

This clonotype was seen a single time. The chain couples TRBV5-4 to TRBJ2-5; D could derive from TRBD1 or TRBD2 (5 bases each). V was shortened by 0 bases and J by 2 bases, with 14 bases between the two germline ends. Germline V lookup: CDR1 SGHNT, CDR2 YYREEE (reference sequence). This CDR3 has 16 residues. CDR3 in DNA: TGTGCCAGCAGCTTGGCCTGGGACGAGAGACAAGAGACCCAGTACTTC. It translates to CASSLAWDERQETQYF.